This TCR beta chain derives from a study of Tregs in tolerant kidney transplant recipients. Note on this clone: Antigen: not known.

Mixed chimerism was transient after nonmyeloablative marrow transplants from related graft donors. Unstimulated Tregs (CD4+CD25+CD127-) and CD4+CD25- non-Tregs were sorted from PBMCs. The assay was immunoSEQ multiplex PCR, and TCRdb's table has in-frame clones only and misses some. The table lists about 90,000 clones, under 95% of them singletons, with roughly 1.7% in the top ten. Regarding the study as a whole: Biological reproducibility was not directly addressed, but technical replication error appeared minimal.

The CDR3 consists of 13 residues. Trimming left V 6 bases short and J 0 bases short, with 8 bases between. CDR1 and CDR2 from the germline V gene are MNHEY and SVGAGI. This chain uses TRBV6-5 with TRBJ2-5; D unresolved. This receptor was obtained from a human patient who received a combined kidney and bone marrow transplant. Some T cells may be provided by the graft donor. The specimen comprised CD4+ T cells from blood (PBMCs), sampled 12 months after the transplant. In DNA form, the CDR3 reads TGTGCCAGCAGATCCACAGACCAAGAGACCCAGTACTTC. Translation: CASRSTDQETQYF.